What follows describes a single T cell receptor (beta chain). Its target is unknown. V lost 3 bases to trimming and J lost 0 bases; unmatched junction nucleotides: 1. The CDR3 has 14 amino acids. In germline, CDR1 is SGDLS, CDR2 YYNGEE. This sample stems from a study of siplizumab effects on memory and regulatory T cells. The study's findings and limits: The authors did not confirm suppressive function in proliferating Tregs from siplizumab cultures. Naive T cells were seen as more diverse than memory cells and as major alloresponse contributors.

Roughly 1.1 x 10^5 TCR templates were measured in each sample. Generated by immunoSEQ multiplex PCR, the TCRdb table keeps only in-frame clones and is missing some. Of some 100,000 clones in the sample, 75% to 95% were seen once. The chain couples TRBV9 to TRBJ2-3, with TRBD2 matching over 7 bases. Material for sequencing was CD4+ T cells sorted from blood. The sequence came from a human donor in good health. Some clones in this sample may be carry-over from other donors' samples. CDR3 DNA sequence: TGTGCCAGCAGCGGCGGGGGAAGCACAGATACGCAGTATTTT. Protein sequence: CASSGGGSTDTQYF. Full variable domain (outside the CDR3, taken from reference TRBV9 and TRBJ2-3): DSGVTQTPKHLITATGQRVTLRCSPRSGDLSVYWYQQSLDQGLQFLIQYYNGEERAKGNILERFSAQQFPDLHSELNLSSLELGDSALYFCASSGGGSTDTQYFGPGTRLTVL.